The 21 T cell receptor beta chains below were found in one sample sequenced in a study of blood T cell repertoires in COVID-19. The table came from immunoSEQ multiplex PCR; TCRdb's copy has only in-frame clones and leaves some out. The table lists under 200,000 clones, around 85% of them singletons. The sequencing input was peripheral blood. The receptor set was obtained from a woman aged 80 or older with acute or convalescent COVID-19.

The sample holds one count of this clone. The chain uses TRBV29-1 and TRBJ1-2, with 10 bases aligning to TRBD1. V shed 6 bases and J 2 bases; nucleotides not matched to a gene: 3. CDR1 SQVTM and CDR2 ANQGSEA come from the germline V gene. CDR3 length: 13 residues. The CDR3 region has the DNA TGCAGCGTCGCGGGACAGGGGAACTATGGCTACACCTTC. It codes for CSVAGQGNYGYTF.

The V call is TRBV5-1, the J call TRBJ1-1, with D uncertain. Trimming cost V 4 bases and J 1 base, with 11 bases left between them. This CDR3 contains 14 residues. Germline V gene lookup returns CDR1 SGHRS and CDR2 YFSETQ. The CDR3 nucleotides read TGCGCCAGCAGCCCTGAGTTAACGAACACTGAAGCTTTCTTT. Its translation is CASSPELTNTEAFF.

This clone was counted between two and nine times. The chain combines TRBV5-1 with TRBJ2-1; TRBD2 matches at 13 bases. Germline V gene sequence: CDR1 SGHRS, CDR2 YFSETQ. With 2 bases clipped from V and 9 bases from J, the junction kept 5 bases outside the gene matches. This CDR3 comprises 15 residues. In nucleotides, the CDR3 is TGCGCCAGCAGCTTCCGGACTAGCGGGAGTATTGAGCAGTTCTTC. This sequence encodes CASSFRTSGSIEQFF.

This clone was observed a handful of times. V gene TRBV14 combines with J gene TRBJ2-7, with 7 bases aligning to TRBD1. With 3 bases clipped from V and 1 base from J, the junction kept 15 bases outside the gene matches. There are 18 residues in the CDR3. The germline V gene has CDR1 SGHDN and CDR2 FVKESK. The CDR3 sequence is CASSHFRDRVLWSYEQYF. The CDR3 coding sequence is TGTGCCAGCAGCCATTTTCGCGACAGGGTCTTATGGTCCTACGAGCAGTACTTC.

This clone appeared a single time. V and J are TRBV5-1 and TRBJ1-1; 8 bases are a match to TRBD1. V was pared by 4 bases and J by 6 bases, with 14 bases of the junction left unmatched. The CDR3 runs to 16 residues. The germline gives CDR1 SGHRS, CDR2 YFSETQ. Written as DNA, the CDR3 is TGCGCCAGCAGCCCTCCGGGGGGCAGGGGGCTCGCTGAAGCTTTCTTT. Translation: CASSPPGGRGLAEAFF.

This chain joins TRBV30 and TRBJ1-2; TRBD1 aligns across 9 bases. V was clipped by 3 bases and J by 6 bases; unmatched bases: 11. CDR3 size: 15 residues. Germline lookup yields CDR1 GTSNPN and CDR2 SVGIG (reference sequence). The CDR3 DNA sequence: TGTGCCTGGAGCCCGGGACAGGGTAGTAGTGATGGCTACACCTTC. The encoded protein is CAWSPGQGSSDGYTF.

This chain joins TRBV5-8 and TRBJ2-3; 10 bases fit TRBD2. In germline, CDR1 is SGHTS, CDR2 YDEGEE. The CDR3 loop spans 19 amino acids. Trimming removed 4 bases from V and 2 bases from J; junction bases left unmatched: 16. CDR3 amino acids: CASSAMGLAGGKNTDTQYF. The DNA of the CDR3 is TGTGCCAGCAGCGCTATGGGGTTAGCGGGGGGAAAAAACACAGATACGCAGTATTTT.

The V gene is TRBV7-9, the J gene TRBJ2-1; D is perhaps TRBD1 (5 bases). CDR1 and CDR2 from the germline V gene are SEHNR and FQNEAQ (reference sequence). V was cut by 1 base and J by 6 bases, with 10 bases left in between. The CDR3 consists of 14 residues. This chain's CDR3 is CASSLVDNSNEQFF. CDR3 nucleotides: TGTGCCAGCAGCTTAGTGGACAATTCCAATGAGCAGTTCTTC.

This clone has only a few counts. The J gene is TRBJ2-5, the V gene TRBV5-1, with D possibly matching TRBD1 (6 bases). With 4 bases removed from V and 1 base from J, the gap between germline ends came to 11 bases. The CDR3 contains 14 residues. CDR1 SGHRS and CDR2 YFSETQ come from the germline V gene. As DNA, the CDR3 is TGCGCCAGCAGCCACGGACAGCTCCAAGAGACCCAGTACTTC. Its protein is CASSHGQLQETQYF.

The chain has TRBV6-5 and TRBJ1-3, with a weak D call TRBD1 (6 bases). This CDR3 is 14 amino acids long. Trimming stripped 6 bases from V and 4 bases from J, with 13 bases between. Germline V gene sequence: CDR1 MNHEY, CDR2 SVGAGI. Here the CDR3 DNA reads TGTGCCAGCAGGGTAGGGGGTCTCGGAAACACCATATATTTT. Translation gives CASRVGGLGNTIYF.

A single count supports this clone. This chain joins TRBV5-1 and TRBJ2-3; 9 nucleotides agree with TRBD2. The germline V gene has CDR1 SGHRS and CDR2 YFSETQ. V lost 0 bases and J lost 3; bases outside the gene matches: 11. The CDR3 loop spans 18 amino acids. CDR3 DNA sequence: TGCGCCAGCAGCTTGGAATCGCGGGAGGGCCCCTATACAGATACGCAGTATTTT. It translates to CASSLESREGPYTDTQYF.

The rearrangement joins TRBV4-1 to TRBJ2-2; 9 nucleotides agree with TRBD1. The CDR3 length is 16 residues. Trimming took 4 bases from V and 0 from J; bases not matched to a gene: 3. The germline V gene encodes CDR1 MGHRA and CDR2 YSYEKL. The DNA of the CDR3 is TGCGCCAGCAGCCGCCGACAGGGGGCGAACACCGGGGAGCTGTTTTTT. Amino acids: CASSRRQGANTGELFF.

The CDR3 region is CASSLGTGGADTQYF. DNA for the CDR3: TGTGCCAGCAGCTTAGGGACAGGGGGCGCAGATACGCAGTATTTT. The genes are TRBV7-2 and TRBJ2-3; 11 bases are shared with TRBD1. The CDR3 has 15 amino acids. The V gene's germline CDR1 is SGHTA and CDR2 FQGNSA. With 1 base clipped from V and 4 bases from J, the junction kept 1 base outside the gene matches.

The V and J genes are TRBV10-3 and TRBJ2-5, with D perhaps TRBD2 (6 bases). In germline, CDR1 is ENHRY, CDR2 SYGVKD. The CDR3 is 14 amino acids. Trimming pared 6 bases from V and 4 bases from J, leaving 15 bases between. The CDR3 DNA is TGTGCCATCAGGGGGGGAAATAGCGGAGAGACCCAGTACTTC. This sequence encodes CAIRGGNSGETQYF.

The rearrangement uses TRBV6-2 or TRBV6-3 and TRBJ2-3; the match to TRBD2 covers 8 bases. The CDR3 contains 15 residues. Germline V gives CDR1 MNHEY, CDR2 SVGEGT. The V segment lost 5 bases and the J segment 2 bases; nucleotides outside the gene matches: 6. The CDR3 is CASSGLAGLTDTQYF. The CDR3 DNA reads as TGTGCCAGCAGTGGTCTAGCGGGTCTCACAGATACGCAGTATTTT.

The chain recombines TRBV19 with TRBJ1-5; TRBD1 agrees at 8 bases. The V gene end was trimmed by 6 bases and the J gene end by 3 bases; junction bases not matched to a gene: 7. The CDR3 loop spans 15 amino acids. Germline lookup yields CDR1 LNHDA and CDR2 SQIVND (reference sequence). The CDR3 bases are TGTGCCAGTAGCCCAGCGGACAGGGACAATCAGCCCCAGCATTTT. Its protein is CASSPADRDNQPQHF.

The gene calls are TRBV7-9 and TRBJ1-2, with D possibly matching TRBD1 (5 bases). The germline gives CDR1 SEHNR, CDR2 FQNEAQ (reference sequence). The germline V and J ends were trimmed by 5 bases and 8 bases, with 24 bases remaining between them. The CDR3 is 16 amino acids. The DNA of the CDR3 is TGTGCCAGCAGCGTTGCGCCCGGGGCCCGGGAGGGAGGCTACACCTTC. As protein: CASSVAPGAREGGYTF.

A single count supports this clone. The chain links TRBV10-3 to TRBJ2-2; 11 positions match TRBD1. V shed 6 bases, J shed 6 bases, and the junction held 9 bases outside the gene matches. Germline assignment: CDR1 ENHRY and CDR2 SYGVKD. The CDR3 spans 16 residues. CDR3 bases: TGTGCCATCAGCTATAGGACAGGGGGCGCTTCCGGGGAGCTGTTTTTT. Translated, it gives CAISYRTGGASGELFF.

This sequence joins TRBV19 and TRBJ2-3; TRBD2 matches 9 bases. The length of the CDR3 is 15 residues. The germline V gene encodes CDR1 LNHDA and CDR2 SQIVND (reference sequence). V dropped 11 bases and J dropped 0; count of bases not matched to a gene: 9. This CDR3 reads CAVGPTSGSTDTQYF. The CDR3 DNA follows: TGTGCCGTTGGCCCTACTAGCGGGAGCACAGATACGCAGTATTTT.

The rearrangement links TRBV2 to TRBJ2-3; TRBD1 matches 10 bases. After removal of 6 bases from V and 4 bases from J, the junction contained 7 bases not matched to a gene. Germline-derived CDR1 and CDR2 are SNHLY and FYNNEI. The CDR3 has 15 amino acids. CDR3 loop: CASRLRTGGADTQYF. DNA for the CDR3: TGTGCCAGCAGGCTACGGACAGGGGGGGCAGATACGCAGTATTTT.

V gene TRBV5-1 combines with J gene TRBJ2-2; D is possibly TRBD2 (5 bases). This CDR3 is 14 amino acids long. Germline lookup yields CDR1 SGHRS and CDR2 YFSETQ. With 9 bases removed from V and 0 bases from J, the gap between germline ends came to 12 bases. This chain's CDR3 is CATATTPNTGELFF. For the CDR3, the DNA is TGCGCCACCGCGACTACTCCGAACACCGGGGAGCTGTTTTTT. The variable domain in full, completed from reference TRBV5-1 and TRBJ2-2, reads KAGVTQTPRYLIKTRGQQVTLSCSPISGHRSVSWYQQTPGQGLQFLFEYFSETQRNKGNFPGRFSGRQFSNSRSEMNVSTLELGDSALYLCATATTPNTGELFFGEGSRLTVL.